These T cell receptor beta chains were read from a single sample in a study of response to subunit inactivated influenza vaccine. A single record per CDR3 protein comes from TCRdb applying MiXCR to the RT-PCR reads. The sample lists hundreds of thousands of distinct CDR3 sequences; approximately 7.7% were seen once. The sequencing used PBMCs from blood, collected less than 30 months after vaccination. These receptors all come from a man aged 45 to 70 who received an inactivated influenza vaccine. Both conserved end residues are part of each CDR3. D genes are given only for firm matches. Size values are once, few and many counts, or a class for expanded clones, and some rows have none.

D gene: TRBD1
V gene: TRBV12-3/TRBV12-4
clone size: -
J gene: TRBJ1-5
CDR3 protein: CASSPTGGPQHF

D gene: -
V gene: TRBV29-1
clone size: few
J gene: TRBJ1-1
CDR3 protein: CSSNGRGTRGVQNTEAFF

D gene: -
V gene: TRBV5-6
clone size: few
J gene: TRBJ2-1
CDR3 protein: CASSLQTGRIVNEQFF

D gene: TRBD1
V gene: TRBV6-1
clone size: -
J gene: TRBJ1-6
CDR3 protein: CASSSGQGAGSPLHF

D gene: -
V gene: TRBV18
clone size: -
J gene: TRBJ1-3
CDR3 protein: CASSPSGAGNTIYF

D gene: -
V gene: TRBV12-3/TRBV12-4
clone size: few
J gene: TRBJ2-1
CDR3 protein: CASSGSQGYEQFF

D gene: -
V gene: TRBV20-1
clone size: -
J gene: TRBJ2-3
CDR3 protein: CSARDPQYF

D gene: -
V gene: TRBV4-3
clone size: -
J gene: TRBJ1-1
CDR3 protein: CASSQDWFRGYTEAFF

D gene: TRBD1
V gene: TRBV6-2/TRBV6-3
clone size: -
J gene: TRBJ2-7
CDR3 protein: CASRGRQGASDQYF

D gene: TRBD1
V gene: TRBV28
clone size: few
J gene: TRBJ1-6
CDR3 protein: CASKTTPGQGSPLHF

D gene: -
V gene: TRBV5-1
clone size: few
J gene: TRBJ2-5
CDR3 protein: CASSLDGAGGETQYF

D gene: TRBD2
V gene: TRBV5-6
clone size: -
J gene: TRBJ2-1
CDR3 protein: CASSLSGLGSAEQFF

D gene: TRBD1
V gene: TRBV28
clone size: -
J gene: TRBJ2-7
CDR3 protein: CASSLPGTGEAEQYF

D gene: -
V gene: TRBV20-1
clone size: -
J gene: TRBJ2-7
CDR3 protein: CSASAGERPYEQYF

D gene: -
V gene: TRBV25-1
clone size: few
J gene: TRBJ1-1
CDR3 protein: CASSESWRNTEAFF

D gene: TRBD1
V gene: TRBV5-1
clone size: -
J gene: TRBJ1-1
CDR3 protein: CASSLGDRVGEAFF

D gene: TRBD1
V gene: TRBV6-1
clone size: few
J gene: TRBJ1-5
CDR3 protein: CASSVEGQGSNQPQHF

D gene: -
V gene: TRBV20-1
clone size: few
J gene: TRBJ1-2
CDR3 protein: CSANSLRTF

D gene: -
V gene: TRBV7-9
clone size: many
J gene: TRBJ1-5
CDR3 protein: CASSLGQPGQPQHF

D gene: -
V gene: TRBV4-3
clone size: -
J gene: TRBJ2-1
CDR3 protein: CASSQRGRYNEQFF

D gene: -
V gene: TRBV5-6
clone size: -
J gene: TRBJ2-3
CDR3 protein: CASSAHRVDTQYF

D gene: -
V gene: TRBV11-2
clone size: many
J gene: TRBJ2-5
CDR3 protein: CASSSSRAARETQYF

D gene: -
V gene: TRBV25-1
clone size: few
J gene: TRBJ2-3
CDR3 protein: CAGGDGGTDTQYF

D gene: TRBD1
V gene: TRBV6-1
clone size: few
J gene: TRBJ1-1
CDR3 protein: CASSPHSPGQDTEAFF

D gene: TRBD1
V gene: TRBV10-3
clone size: few
J gene: TRBJ2-7
CDR3 protein: CAISESPQGADEQYF

D gene: -
V gene: TRBV3-1
clone size: few
J gene: TRBJ2-1
CDR3 protein: CASSPIGGAANEQFF

D gene: TRBD2
V gene: TRBV4-1
clone size: few
J gene: TRBJ2-5
CDR3 protein: CASSQEWGLAGGQETQYF